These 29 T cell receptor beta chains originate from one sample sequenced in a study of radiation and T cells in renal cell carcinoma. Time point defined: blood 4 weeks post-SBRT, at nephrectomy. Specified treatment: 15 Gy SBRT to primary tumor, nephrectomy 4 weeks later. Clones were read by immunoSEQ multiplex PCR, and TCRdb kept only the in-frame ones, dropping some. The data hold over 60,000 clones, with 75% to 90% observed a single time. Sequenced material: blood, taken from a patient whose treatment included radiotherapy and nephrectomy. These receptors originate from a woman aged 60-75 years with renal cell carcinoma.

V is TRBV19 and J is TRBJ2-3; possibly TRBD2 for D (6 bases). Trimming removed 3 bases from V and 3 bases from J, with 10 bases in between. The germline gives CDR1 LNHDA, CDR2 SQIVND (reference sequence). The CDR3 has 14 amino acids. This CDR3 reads CASSMTRRTDTQYF. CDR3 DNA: TGTGCCAGTAGTATGACTAGACGAACAGATACGCAGTATTTT.

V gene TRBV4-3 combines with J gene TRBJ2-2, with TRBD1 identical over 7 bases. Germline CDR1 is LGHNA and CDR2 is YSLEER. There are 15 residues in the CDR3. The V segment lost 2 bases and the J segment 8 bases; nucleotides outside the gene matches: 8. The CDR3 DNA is TGCGCCAGCAGCCAACTTCAGGGGGTGGTGGGGGAGCTGTTTTTT. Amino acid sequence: CASSQLQGVVGELFF.

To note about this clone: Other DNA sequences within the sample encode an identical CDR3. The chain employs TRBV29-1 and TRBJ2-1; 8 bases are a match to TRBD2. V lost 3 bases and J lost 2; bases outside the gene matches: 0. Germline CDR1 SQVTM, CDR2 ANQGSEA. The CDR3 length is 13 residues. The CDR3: CSVDGRAYNEQFF. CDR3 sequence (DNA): TGCAGCGTTGACGGGAGGGCCTACAATGAGCAGTTCTTC.

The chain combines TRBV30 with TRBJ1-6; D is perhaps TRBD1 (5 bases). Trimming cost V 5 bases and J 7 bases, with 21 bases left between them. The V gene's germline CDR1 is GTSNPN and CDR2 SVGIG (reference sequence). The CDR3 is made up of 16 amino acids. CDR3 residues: CAWGNRGARGNSPLHF. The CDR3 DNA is TGTGCCTGGGGTAACCGGGGCGCCCGAGGGAATTCACCCCTCCACTTT.

The CDR3 loop is CASSQDTGRNEQFF. DNA of the CDR3: TGTGCCAGCAGCCAGGATACAGGAAGGAATGAGCAGTTCTTC. This chain links TRBV4-2 with TRBJ2-1; TRBD1 is a possible D gene (5 bases). Looked up from germline, CDR1 is LGHNA and CDR2 is YNFKEQ. Trimming removed 3 bases at V and 7 bases at J, with 13 bases between. The CDR3 runs 14 residues.

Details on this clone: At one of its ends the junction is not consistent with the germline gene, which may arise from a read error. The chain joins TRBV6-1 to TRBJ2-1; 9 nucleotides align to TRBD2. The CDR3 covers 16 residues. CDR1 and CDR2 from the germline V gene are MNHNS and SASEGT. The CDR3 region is CASSEPGTSSFNEQFF. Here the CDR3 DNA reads TGTGCCAGCAGTGAACCCGGGACTAGCTCCTTCAATGAGCAGTTCTTC.

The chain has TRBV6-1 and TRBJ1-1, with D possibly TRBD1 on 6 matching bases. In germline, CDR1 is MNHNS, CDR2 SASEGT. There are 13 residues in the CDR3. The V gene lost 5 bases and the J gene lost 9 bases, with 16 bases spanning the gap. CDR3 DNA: TGTGCCAGCAGTTTCAACAGGGAGGGGAAAGCTTTCTTT. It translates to CASSFNREGKAFF.

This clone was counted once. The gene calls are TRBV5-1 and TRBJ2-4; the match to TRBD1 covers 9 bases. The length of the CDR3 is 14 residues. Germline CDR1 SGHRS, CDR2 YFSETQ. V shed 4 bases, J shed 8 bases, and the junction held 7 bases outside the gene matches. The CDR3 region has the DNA TGCGCCAGCAGCCCGGGACAGGGTAAGGACATTCAGTACTTC. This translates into CASSPGQGKDIQYF.

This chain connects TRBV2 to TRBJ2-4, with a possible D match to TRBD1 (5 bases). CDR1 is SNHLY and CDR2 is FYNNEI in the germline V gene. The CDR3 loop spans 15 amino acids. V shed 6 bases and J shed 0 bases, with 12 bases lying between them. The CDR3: CASRGQTLAKNIQYF. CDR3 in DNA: TGTGCCAGCAGGGGGCAGACCTTAGCCAAAAACATTCAGTACTTC.

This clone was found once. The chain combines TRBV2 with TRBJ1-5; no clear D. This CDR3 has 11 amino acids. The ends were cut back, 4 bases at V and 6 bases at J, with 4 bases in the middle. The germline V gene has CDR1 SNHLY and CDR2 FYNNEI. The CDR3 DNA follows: TGTGCCAGCAGTGTATTTCAGCCCCAGCATTTT. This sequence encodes CASSVFQPQHF.

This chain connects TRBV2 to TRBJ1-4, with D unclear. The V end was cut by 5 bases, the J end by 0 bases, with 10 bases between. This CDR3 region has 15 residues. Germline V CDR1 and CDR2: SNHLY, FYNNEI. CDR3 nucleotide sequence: TGTGCCAGCAGTCCTCGAGAAGCAACTAATGAAAAACTGTTTTTT. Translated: CASSPREATNEKLFF.

CDR3 nucleotides: TGCGCCAGCAGCTCGGAGGGCATTCCTAACTATGGCTACACCTTC. The encoded protein is CASSSEGIPNYGYTF. V and J are TRBV5-1 and TRBJ1-2; D remains ambiguous. The V end was cut by 3 bases, the J end by 0 bases, with 12 bases between. This CDR3 comprises 15 residues. Per germline, CDR1 SGHRS and CDR2 YFSETQ.

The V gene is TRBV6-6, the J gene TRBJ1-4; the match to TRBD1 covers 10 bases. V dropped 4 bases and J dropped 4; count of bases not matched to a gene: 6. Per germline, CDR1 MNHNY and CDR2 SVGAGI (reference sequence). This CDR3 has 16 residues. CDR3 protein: CASSSPDRGGNEKLFF. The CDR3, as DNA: TGTGCCAGCAGTTCCCCGGACAGGGGGGGTAATGAAAAACTGTTTTTT.

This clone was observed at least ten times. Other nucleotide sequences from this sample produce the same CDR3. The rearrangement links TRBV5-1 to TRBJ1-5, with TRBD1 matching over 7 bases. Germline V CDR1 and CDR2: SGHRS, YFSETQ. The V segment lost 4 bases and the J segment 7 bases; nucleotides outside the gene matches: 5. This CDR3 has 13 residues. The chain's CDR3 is CASSPGGEQPQHF. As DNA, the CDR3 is TGCGCCAGCAGCCCAGGGGGTGAACAGCCCCAGCATTTT.

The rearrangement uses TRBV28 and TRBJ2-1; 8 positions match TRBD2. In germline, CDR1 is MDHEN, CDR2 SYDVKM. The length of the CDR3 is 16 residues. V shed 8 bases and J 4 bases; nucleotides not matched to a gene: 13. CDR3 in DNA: TGTGCCAGCCAAGACCTCATAGCGGGAACATACAATGAGCAGTTCTTC. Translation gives CASQDLIAGTYNEQFF. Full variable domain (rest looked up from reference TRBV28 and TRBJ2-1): DVKVTQSSRYLVKRTGEKVFLECVQDMDHENMFWYRQDPGLGLRLIYFSYDVKMKEKGDIPEGYSVSREKKERFSLILESASTNQTSMYLCASQDLIAGTYNEQFFGPGTRLTVL.

In DNA form, the CDR3 reads TGTGCCAGCAGCAATGGACTAGCGGGACTCAACGAGCAGTACTTC. Its translation is CASSNGLAGLNEQYF. The V gene is TRBV7-2, the J gene TRBJ2-7; 12 bases are a match to TRBD2. The CDR3 spans 15 residues. V shed 5 bases, J shed 5 bases, and the junction held 7 bases outside the gene matches. Germline V CDR1 and CDR2: SGHTA, FQGNSA.

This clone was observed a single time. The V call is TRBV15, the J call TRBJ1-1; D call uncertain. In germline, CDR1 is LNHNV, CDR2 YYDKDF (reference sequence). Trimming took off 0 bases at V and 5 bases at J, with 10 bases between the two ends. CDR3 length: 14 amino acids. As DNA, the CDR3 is TGTGCCACCAGCAGAGATTTCCTGGGGACTGAAGCTTTCTTT. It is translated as CATSRDFLGTEAFF.

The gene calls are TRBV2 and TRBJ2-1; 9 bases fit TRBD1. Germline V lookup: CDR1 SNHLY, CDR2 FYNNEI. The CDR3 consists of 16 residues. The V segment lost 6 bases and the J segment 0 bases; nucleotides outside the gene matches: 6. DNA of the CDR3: TGTGCCAGCAGAATTGACAGGGGGGCCTCCTACAATGAGCAGTTCTTC. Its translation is CASRIDRGASYNEQFF.

The CDR3 bases are TGTGCCAGCAGCCAAGAGGGAGGACAGACTTATGGCTACACCTTC. Amino acid sequence: CASSQEGGQTYGYTF. The chain employs TRBV14 and TRBJ1-2; tentatively, D is TRBD1 (6 bases). With 0 bases removed from V and 5 bases from J, the gap between germline ends came to 13 bases. CDR1 SGHDN and CDR2 FVKESK come from the germline V gene. The CDR3 totals 15 residues. Supplemented by reference TRBV14 and TRBJ1-2, the full variable domain reads EAGVTQFPSHSVIEKGQTVTLRCDPISGHDNLYWYRRVMGKEIKFLLHFVKESKQDESGMPNNRFLAERTGGTYSTLKVQPAELEDSGVYFCASSQEGGQTYGYTFGSGTRLTVV.

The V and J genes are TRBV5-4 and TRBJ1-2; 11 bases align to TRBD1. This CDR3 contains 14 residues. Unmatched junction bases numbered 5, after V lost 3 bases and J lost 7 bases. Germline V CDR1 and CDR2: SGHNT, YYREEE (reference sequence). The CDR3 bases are TGTGCCAGCAGCTCCTTGGACAGGGGGCTTGGCTACACCTTC. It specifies CASSSLDRGLGYTF.

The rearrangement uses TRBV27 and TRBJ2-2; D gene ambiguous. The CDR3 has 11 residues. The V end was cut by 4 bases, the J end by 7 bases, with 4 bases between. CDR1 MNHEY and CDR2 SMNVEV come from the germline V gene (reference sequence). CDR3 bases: TGTGCCAGCAGTTCCAGCGGGGAGCTGTTTTTT. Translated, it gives CASSSSGELFF.

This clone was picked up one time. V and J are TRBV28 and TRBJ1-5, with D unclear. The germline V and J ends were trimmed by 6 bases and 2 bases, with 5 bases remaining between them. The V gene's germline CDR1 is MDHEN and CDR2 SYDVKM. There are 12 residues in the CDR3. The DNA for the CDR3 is TGTGCCAGCAGGGCCGGCAATCAGCCCCAGCATTTT. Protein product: CASRAGNQPQHF.

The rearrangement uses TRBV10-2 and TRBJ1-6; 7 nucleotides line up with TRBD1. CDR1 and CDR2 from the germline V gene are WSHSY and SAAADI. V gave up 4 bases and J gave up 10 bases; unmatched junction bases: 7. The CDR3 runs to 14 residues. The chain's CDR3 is CASSVKTGTSPLHF. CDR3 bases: TGCGCCAGCAGTGTTAAGACAGGGACCTCACCCCTCCACTTT.

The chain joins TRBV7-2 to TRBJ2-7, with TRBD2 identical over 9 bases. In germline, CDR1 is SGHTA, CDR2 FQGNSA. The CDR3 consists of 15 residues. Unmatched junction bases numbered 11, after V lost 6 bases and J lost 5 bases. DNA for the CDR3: TGTGCCAGCAGGTTTACTAGCGGGTCCCCGAACGAGCAGTACTTC. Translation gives CASRFTSGSPNEQYF.

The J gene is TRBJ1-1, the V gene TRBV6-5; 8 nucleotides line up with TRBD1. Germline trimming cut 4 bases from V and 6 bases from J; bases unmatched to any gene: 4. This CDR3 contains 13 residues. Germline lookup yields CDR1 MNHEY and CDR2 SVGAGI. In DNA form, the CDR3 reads TGTGCCAGCAGTTTTGGACAGGGAGCTGAAGCTTTCTTT. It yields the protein CASSFGQGAEAFF.

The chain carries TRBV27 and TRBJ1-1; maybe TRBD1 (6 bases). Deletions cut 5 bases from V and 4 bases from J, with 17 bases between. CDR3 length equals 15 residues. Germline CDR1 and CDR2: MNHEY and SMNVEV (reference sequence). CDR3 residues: CASSRGTQAATEAFF. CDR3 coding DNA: TGTGCCAGCAGTAGGGGGACACAGGCTGCCACTGAAGCTTTCTTT.

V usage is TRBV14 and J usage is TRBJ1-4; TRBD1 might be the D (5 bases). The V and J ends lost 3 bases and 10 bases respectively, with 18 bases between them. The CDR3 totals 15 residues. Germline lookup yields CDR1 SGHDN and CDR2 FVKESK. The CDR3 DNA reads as TGTGCCAGCAGCCATCCCGGGACGGGCTTTGGAAAACTGTTTTTT. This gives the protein CASSHPGTGFGKLFF.

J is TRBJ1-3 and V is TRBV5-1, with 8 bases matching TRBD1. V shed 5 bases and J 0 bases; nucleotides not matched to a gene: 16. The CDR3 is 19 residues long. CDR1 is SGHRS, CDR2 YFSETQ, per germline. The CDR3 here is CASSPRLQTGAFSGNTIYF. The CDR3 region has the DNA TGCGCCAGCAGTCCCCGGCTACAGACAGGGGCTTTCTCTGGAAACACCATATATTTT.

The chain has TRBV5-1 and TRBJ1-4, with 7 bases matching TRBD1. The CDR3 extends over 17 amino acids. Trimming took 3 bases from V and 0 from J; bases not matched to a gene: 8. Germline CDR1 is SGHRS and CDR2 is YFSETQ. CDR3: CASSWRDSPATNEKLFF. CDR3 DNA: TGCGCCAGCAGCTGGCGGGACAGCCCAGCAACTAATGAAAAACTGTTTTTT.